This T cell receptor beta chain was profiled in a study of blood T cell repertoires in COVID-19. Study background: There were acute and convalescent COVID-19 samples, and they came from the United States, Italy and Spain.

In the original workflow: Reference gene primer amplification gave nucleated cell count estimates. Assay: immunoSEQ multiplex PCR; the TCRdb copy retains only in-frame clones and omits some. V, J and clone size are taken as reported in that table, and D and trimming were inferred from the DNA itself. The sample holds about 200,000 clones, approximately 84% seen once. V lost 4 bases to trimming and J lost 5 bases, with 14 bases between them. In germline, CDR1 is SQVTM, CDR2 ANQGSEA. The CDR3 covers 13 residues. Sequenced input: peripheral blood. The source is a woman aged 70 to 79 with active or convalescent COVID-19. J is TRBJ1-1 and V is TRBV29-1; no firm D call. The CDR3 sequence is CSVVSGPGTEAFF. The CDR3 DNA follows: TGCAGCGTTGTTTCCGGTCCGGGGACTGAAGCTTTCTTT.